Presented here are 6 T cell receptor beta chains from one specimen sequenced in a study of CD8 T cells in ankylosing spondylitis. TCRdb used MiXCR to reprocess the 5' RACE reads, holding one entry per CDR3 protein. The sample includes about 64,000 distinct CDR3 sequences, about 6.2% seen only once; the top ten take around 5.3%. Input material: synovial fluid, either unsorted or a sorted T cell fraction (not recorded which). The source of these receptors is a male donor with ankylosing spondylitis.

The V and J genes are TRBV19 and TRBJ2-2; 12 positions agree with TRBD2. Germline lookup yields CDR1 LNHDA and CDR2 SQIVND (reference sequence). The ends lost 7 bases at V and 8 bases at J; junction bases unmatched: 8. The CDR3 runs to 15 residues. This CDR3 reads CASIPSGRASGELFF. For the CDR3, the DNA is TGTGCCAGTATCCCTAGCGGGAGGGCCTCAGGGGAGCTGTTTTTT.

In this sample, this clonotype turned up many times. The CDR3: CAISESGNTGELFF. The CDR3 DNA reads as TGTGCCATCAGTGAGTCGGGGAACACCGGGGAGCTGTTTTTT. This chain joins TRBV10-3 and TRBJ2-2; D gene uncertain. Germline CDR1 and CDR2: ENHRY and SYGVKD. The CDR3 has 14 residues. Trimming took off 0 bases at V and 1 base at J, with 3 bases between the two ends.

This clonotype has a count of ten or more. The rearrangement uses TRBV4-3 and TRBJ2-3; D may be TRBD2 (6 bases). This CDR3 comprises 15 residues. Trimming removed 0 bases at V and 5 bases at J, with 12 bases between. Germline V gives CDR1 LGHNA, CDR2 YSLEER. For the CDR3, the DNA is TGCGCCAGCAGCCAAGATCAGCTAGCGATAGATACGCAGTATTTT. Protein sequence: CASSQDQLAIDTQYF.

This clonotype was counted many times. The chain links TRBV14 to TRBJ2-1; the match to TRBD2 covers 10 bases. V gave up 4 bases and J gave up 7 bases; unmatched junction bases: 7. The CDR3 length is 15 residues. Germline-derived CDR1 and CDR2 are SGHDN and FVKESK. CDR3 bases: TGTGCCAGCAGCCCCCTAGCGGGGGCTTGGAATGAGCAGTTCTTC. Translation: CASSPLAGAWNEQFF.

This clonotype was recorded at least ten times. V is TRBV25-1 and J is TRBJ1-1; D is unclear. The CDR3 totals 12 residues. Trimming took 7 bases from V and 1 from J, leaving 7 bases between them. CDR1 and CDR2 from the germline V gene are MGHDK and SYGVNS. The CDR3 here is CASTAGNTEAFF. CDR3 nucleotides: TGTGCCAGCACGGCGGGGAACACTGAAGCTTTCTTT.

A few counts support this clonotype. J is TRBJ2-5 and V is TRBV6-1; no definite D call. With 7 bases removed from V and 2 bases from J, the gap between germline ends came to 14 bases. Germline-derived CDR1 and CDR2 are MNHNS and SASEGT. CDR3 size: 14 residues. CDR3: CASIRQDQQETQYF. CDR3 coding DNA: TGTGCCAGCATAAGGCAGGACCAACAAGAGACCCAGTACTTC.